This is a list of T cell receptor beta chains from one sample in a study of vaccination and CD4 T cells after COVID-19. TCRdb re-called the PCR reads with MiXCR, one entry per CDR3 protein. Found here are some 22,000 distinct CDR3 sequences, around 62% of them singletons; the top ten hold under 25%. For these receptors, no antigen is known. Sample: CD4+ T cells from blood, cultured in vitro, taken before SARS-CoV-2 vaccination. These receptors were obtained from a human donor who received a COVID-19 vaccine. Both conserved end residues are part of each CDR3. D genes are given only for firm matches. Clone size is not always given. Where it is, it says once, few, many or a class for expanded clones.

J gene	clone size	V gene	D gene	CDR3 protein	CDR3 DNA
TRBJ2-5	-	TRBV2	-	CASGESGEETQYF	TGTGCCAGCGGTGAGTCCGGGGAAGAGACCCAGTACTTC
TRBJ1-2	-	TRBV6-1	-	CASSEDPGALGYTF	TGTGCCAGCAGTGAAGATCCGGGGGCGCTTGGCTACACCTTC
TRBJ2-5	-	TRBV7-9	-	CASSFPGGETQYF	TGTGCCAGCAGCTTTCCGGGCGGGGAGACCCAGTACTTC
TRBJ1-1	-	TRBV10-3	TRBD1	CAISARDSNSNTEAFF	TGTGCCATCAGTGCCCGGGACAGCAACTCGAACACTGAAGCTTTCTTT
TRBJ2-5	-	TRBV2	TRBD2	CASSAGLAGAIAETQYF	TGTGCCAGCAGCGCGGGACTAGCGGGGGCGATCGCAGAGACCCAGTACTTC
TRBJ1-1	few	TRBV25-1	-	CASSDFGRLEAFF	TGTGCCAGCAGTGATTTCGGCAGGCTCGAAGCTTTCTTT
TRBJ1-6	-	TRBV5-1	-	CASSYDAGENSPLHF	TGCGCCAGCAGTTACGATGCAGGGGAGAATTCACCCCTCCACTTT
TRBJ2-5	-	TRBV24-1	-	CATSVLVGFGGETQYF	TGTGCCACCAGTGTCCTCGTGGGGTTCGGGGGAGAGACCCAGTACTTC
TRBJ2-3	-	TRBV6-1	-	CAISESSNTDTQYF	TGTGCCATCAGTGAGTCCTCTAACACAGATACGCAGTATTTT
TRBJ2-7	once	TRBV24-1	-	CATSDLRSGTRISYEQYF	TGTGCCACCAGTGATTTGCGTTCCGGCACTAGGATCTCCTACGAGCAGTACTTC
TRBJ1-1	-	TRBV7-9	-	CASVRLNPGSERRGTEAFF	TGTGCCAGCGTGAGACTAAACCCGGGCTCCGAACGCCGGGGGACTGAAGCTTTCTTT
TRBJ2-5	-	TRBV2	TRBD1	CASSRGQGPQETQYF	TGTGCCAGCAGTCGAGGACAGGGCCCACAAGAGACCCAGTACTTC
TRBJ2-1	-	TRBV14	TRBD2	CASSRTSGWLNEQFF	TGTGCCAGCAGTCGGACTAGCGGGTGGCTCAATGAGCAGTTCTTC
TRBJ2-5	medium-sized	TRBV6-1	-	CASSDTSETQYF	TGTGCCAGCAGCGATACCTCGGAGACCCAGTACTTC
TRBJ1-1	-	TRBV7-9	-	CASGGVSTEAFF	TGTGCCAGCGGCGGGGTGAGCACTGAAGCTTTCTTT
TRBJ2-5	few	TRBV25-1	TRBD1	CASSEPGQARAQYF	TGTGCCAGCAGTGAACCGGGACAGGCTCGGGCCCAGTACTTC
TRBJ1-1	-	TRBV7-9	-	CASRLDRNTEAFF	TGTGCCAGCAGACTAGACAGAAACACTGAAGCTTTCTTT
TRBJ1-2	-	TRBV7-8	TRBD1	CASSPDRSNYGYTF	TGTGCCAGCAGCCCGGACAGGTCGAACTATGGCTACACCTTC
TRBJ1-1	-	TRBV25-1	-	CASRRMNTEAFF	TGTGCCAGCAGACGGATGAACACTGAAGCTTTCTTT
TRBJ2-5	-	TRBV7-7	TRBD1	CASSPRTAPFGQGPQETQYF	TGTGCCAGCAGCCCCCGAACGGCCCCCTTTGGACAGGGGCCCCAAGAGACCCAGTACTTC
TRBJ1-2	-	TRBV5-3	-	CASSLVQKTRGYTF	TGTGCCAGCAGCTTGGTACAGAAAACCCGCGGCTACACCTTC
TRBJ2-7	-	TRBV7-9	-	CASSLDALDEQYF	TGTGCCAGCAGCTTAGATGCTTTGGACGAGCAGTACTTC
TRBJ1-1	-	TRBV28	-	CASSSGYISLTEAFF	TGTGCCAGCAGTTCCGGGTACATTTCACTCACTGAAGCTTTCTTT
TRBJ2-5	-	TRBV28	TRBD2	CASSWLAGGSGTQYF	TGTGCCAGCAGTTGGCTGGCGGGGGGGTCTGGGACCCAGTACTTC
TRBJ1-1	-	TRBV20-1	TRBD1	CSARDPQGAEAFF	TGCAGTGCTAGAGATCCCCAGGGGGCTGAAGCTTTCTTT
TRBJ2-6	-	TRBV3-1	-	CASSQRQVGSGANVLTF	TGTGCCAGCAGCCAAAGGCAGGTCGGCTCTGGGGCCAACGTCCTGACTTTC
TRBJ1-6	-	TRBV7-9	-	CASSFGWGLGNSPLHF	TGTGCCAGCAGCTTCGGTTGGGGCCTCGGGAATTCACCCCTCCACTTT
TRBJ2-3	-	TRBV7-9	-	CASSSGGGSDTQYF	TGTGCCAGCAGCTCAGGTGGGGGATCAGATACGCAGTATTTT
TRBJ1-1	-	TRBV19	-	CASSKNRDYTADGTEAFF	TGTGCCAGTAGTAAAAACAGAGATTACACCGCGGATGGCACTGAAGCTTTCTTT
TRBJ2-4	few	TRBV20-1	TRBD1	CSAAGTENIQYF	TGCAGTGCTGCCGGGACAGAGAACATTCAGTACTTC
TRBJ1-2	-	TRBV19	TRBD1	CASSTRGQGYGYTF	TGTGCCAGTAGTACGCGCGGACAGGGGTATGGCTACACCTTC
TRBJ1-2	-	TRBV7-2	-	CASSPDMGNYGYTF	TGTGCCAGCAGCCCGGACATGGGGAACTATGGCTACACCTTC
TRBJ2-6	once	TRBV27	-	CASLQNRRPGGANVLTF	TGTGCCAGCCTTCAAAACCGGCGGCCTGGGGGGGCCAACGTCCTGACTTTC
TRBJ1-1	-	TRBV25-1	TRBD1	CASSDNRGMNTEAFF	TGTGCCAGCAGTGACAACAGGGGAATGAACACTGAAGCTTTCTTT
TRBJ2-7	-	TRBV20-1	-	CSASGGSAYEQYF	TGCAGTGCTTCCGGGGGATCGGCCTACGAGCAGTACTTC
TRBJ1-1	-	TRBV30	TRBD1	CAHRPGTDQNTEAFF	TGTGCCCACCGGCCAGGGACAGATCAGAACACTGAAGCTTTCTTT
TRBJ2-4	few	TRBV24-1	-	CATSDATAPRGNIQYF	TGTGCCACCAGTGATGCAACGGCCCCACGGGGAAACATTCAGTACTTC
TRBJ1-6	-	TRBV5-4	TRBD1	CASSLGTASNNSPLHF	TGTGCCAGCAGCCTTGGGACAGCCTCTAATAATTCACCCCTCCACTTT
TRBJ1-5	-	TRBV19	TRBD1	CASSTGQGGDQPQHF	TGTGCCAGTTCAACAGGACAGGGAGGGGATCAGCCCCAGCATTTT
TRBJ2-3	-	TRBV5-1	TRBD1	CASSNTGTGGADTQYF	TGCGCCAGCAGCAATACCGGGACAGGGGGCGCAGATACGCAGTATTTT
TRBJ2-5	-	TRBV7-2	-	CASSLLRVRETQYF	TGTGCCAGCAGCTTATTACGTGTTCGAGAGACCCAGTACTTC
TRBJ2-4	once	TRBV11-3	-	CASRPTGAYIQYF	TGTGCCAGCAGACCTACGGGGGCGTACATTCAGTACTTC
TRBJ1-2	few	TRBV6-2/TRBV6-3	-	CASSYGRRDYGYTF	TGTGCCAGCAGTTACGGTCGTCGGGACTATGGCTACACCTTC
TRBJ1-6	few	TRBV2	-	CASRGGPRNSPLHF	TGTGCCAGCAGGGGGGGACCGAGGAATTCACCCCTCCACTTT
TRBJ2-3	once	TRBV19	-	CASSGEDPGLGTQYF	TGTGCCAGTAGTGGTGAGGACCCTGGGCTGGGTACGCAGTATTTT
TRBJ2-1	-	TRBV2	-	CASSGVASEQFF	TGTGCCAGCAGTGGGGTGGCGAGTGAGCAGTTCTTC
TRBJ2-1	-	TRBV6-1	TRBD1	CASSDRGLSSYNEQFF	TGTGCCAGCAGTGACAGGGGGTTGAGCTCCTACAATGAGCAGTTCTTC
TRBJ2-7	-	TRBV5-1	-	CASSGSGPRYEQYF	TGCGCCAGCAGCGGATCAGGACCTAGATACGAGCAGTACTTC
TRBJ2-3	-	TRBV7-6	-	CASIQPRGSTTDTQYF	TGTGCCAGCATCCAGCCCCGGGGGTCGACCACAGATACGCAGTATTTT
TRBJ2-3	-	TRBV6-5	TRBD2	CASSSPRLAGDTDTQYF	TGTGCCAGCAGTTCCCCCCGACTAGCGGGGGACACAGATACGCAGTATTTT
TRBJ1-5	-	TRBV15	-	CATSRDPARRDQPQHF	TGTGCCACCAGCAGAGATCCGGCGAGGAGGGATCAGCCCCAGCATTTT